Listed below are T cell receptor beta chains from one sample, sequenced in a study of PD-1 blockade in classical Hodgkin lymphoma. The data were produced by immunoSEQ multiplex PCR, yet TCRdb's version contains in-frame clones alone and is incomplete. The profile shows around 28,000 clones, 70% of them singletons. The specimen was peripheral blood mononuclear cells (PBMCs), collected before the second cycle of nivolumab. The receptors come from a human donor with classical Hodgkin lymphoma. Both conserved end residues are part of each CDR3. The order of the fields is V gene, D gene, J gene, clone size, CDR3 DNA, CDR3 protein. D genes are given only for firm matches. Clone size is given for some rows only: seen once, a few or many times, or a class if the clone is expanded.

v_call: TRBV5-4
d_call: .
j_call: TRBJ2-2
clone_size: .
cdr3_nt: TGTGCCAGCAGCTTGGGAGGGCTCGAGCTGTTTTTT
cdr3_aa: CASSLGGLELFF

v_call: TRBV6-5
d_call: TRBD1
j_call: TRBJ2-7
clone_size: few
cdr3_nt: TGTGCCAGCAGTTACAAGAGGGGGCCCTACGAGCAGTACTTC
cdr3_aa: CASSYKRGPYEQYF

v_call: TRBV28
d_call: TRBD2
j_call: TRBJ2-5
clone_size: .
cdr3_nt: TGTGCCAGCTGCCGGGGGACTAGCGGGTGGCAAGAGACCCAGTACTTC
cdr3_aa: CASCRGTSGWQETQYF

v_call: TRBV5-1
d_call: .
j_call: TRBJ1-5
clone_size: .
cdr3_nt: TGCGCCAGCAGCTTGACCGTCGGGGGAAATCAGCCCCAGCATTTT
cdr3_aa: CASSLTVGGNQPQHF

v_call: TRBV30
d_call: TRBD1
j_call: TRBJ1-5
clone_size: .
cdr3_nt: TGTGCCTGGGCTTTATTCCAGGGGGCACCCCAGCATTTT
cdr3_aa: CAWALFQGAPQHF

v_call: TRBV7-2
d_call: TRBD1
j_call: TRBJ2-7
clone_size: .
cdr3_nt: TGTGCCAGCAGCTTAGGACAGGGAAGTTCCTACGAGCAGTACTTC
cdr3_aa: CASSLGQGSSYEQYF

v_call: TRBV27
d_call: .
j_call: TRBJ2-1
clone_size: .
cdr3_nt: TGTGCCAGCAGCCCTCGCAGGGTGTCCTACAATGAGCAGTTCTTC
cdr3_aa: CASSPRRVSYNEQFF

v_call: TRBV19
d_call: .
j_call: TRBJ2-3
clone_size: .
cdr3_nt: TGTGCCAGTAGTATAGGGCTTCGCACAGATACGCAGTATTTT
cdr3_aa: CASSIGLRTDTQYF

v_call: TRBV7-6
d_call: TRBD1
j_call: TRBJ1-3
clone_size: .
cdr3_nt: TGTGCCAGCAGCCTCGGGACAGGGAACTCTGGAAACACCATATATTTT
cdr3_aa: CASSLGTGNSGNTIYF

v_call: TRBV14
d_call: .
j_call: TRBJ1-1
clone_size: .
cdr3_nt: TGTGCCAGCAGCCCTCATATGAACACTGAAGCTTTCTTT
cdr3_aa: CASSPHMNTEAFF

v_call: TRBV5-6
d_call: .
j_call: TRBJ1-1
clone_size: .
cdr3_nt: TGTGCCAGCAGCGGAAAGTCCCATGGGGACACTGAAGCTTTCTTT
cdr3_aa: CASSGKSHGDTEAFF

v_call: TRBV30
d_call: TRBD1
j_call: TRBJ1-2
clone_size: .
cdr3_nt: TGTGCCTGGAGTGCCTTTTTAATCGGGACAGGGGAAGGAAACTATGGCTACACCTTC
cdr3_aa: CAWSAFLIGTGEGNYGYTF

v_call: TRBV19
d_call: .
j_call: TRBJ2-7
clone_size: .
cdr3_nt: TGTGCCAGTAGTGCCCGGGAGCTCTACGAGCAGTACTTC
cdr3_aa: CASSARELYEQYF

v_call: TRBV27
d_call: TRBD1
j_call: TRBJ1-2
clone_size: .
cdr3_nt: TGTGCCAGCAGCCCCGGGACAGGGAACGGCGGCTACACCTTC
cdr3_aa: CASSPGTGNGGYTF

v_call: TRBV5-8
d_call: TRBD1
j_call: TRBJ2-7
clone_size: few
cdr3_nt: TGTGCCAGCAGCTTGGGGCCAACCTGGACAGGGGTCTACGAGCAGTACTTC
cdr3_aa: CASSLGPTWTGVYEQYF

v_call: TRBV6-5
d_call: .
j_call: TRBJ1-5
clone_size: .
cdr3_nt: TGTGCCAGCAGTCAACGGGTGGGCAATCAGCCCCAGCATTTT
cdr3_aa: CASSQRVGNQPQHF

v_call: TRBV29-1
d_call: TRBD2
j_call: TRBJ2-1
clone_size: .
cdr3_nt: TGCAGCGTTGAAGATAGCGGGGGGCCAGATGATGAGCAGTTCTTC
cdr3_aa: CSVEDSGGPDDEQFF

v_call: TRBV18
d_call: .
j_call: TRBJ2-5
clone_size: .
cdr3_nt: TGTGCCAGCTCACAGGGGGGACAGACCCAGTACTTC
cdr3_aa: CASSQGGQTQYF

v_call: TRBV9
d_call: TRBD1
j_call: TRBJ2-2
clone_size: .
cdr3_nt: TGTGCCAGCAGTAAAGGGACAGTCGGGGAGCTGTTTTTT
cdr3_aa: CASSKGTVGELFF

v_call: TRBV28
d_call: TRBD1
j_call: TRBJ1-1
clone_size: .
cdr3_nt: TGTGCCAGCAGGGGACAGGGGCCCCTGAACACTGAAGCTTTCTTT
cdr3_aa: CASRGQGPLNTEAFF